The 5 T cell receptor beta chains below come from one sample, sequenced in a study of CD8+ T cells in alopecia areata. It was cDNA, reverse transcribed from extracted RNA, that served as the sequencing template. The protocol was immunoSEQ multiplex PCR, while the TCRdb copy is restricted to in-frame clones and leaves out a portion. The table shows about 190,000 clones, with 45% to 65% occurring only once. Treatment reported: oral pan-JAK inhibitor, 5-10 mg twice daily. The specimen was CD4+ T cells sorted from blood, collected at week 4, from a patient treated with tofacitinib. The receptor source for this set is a human donor with alopecia areata.

This clone was found many times. The chain is built from TRBV19 and TRBJ2-1; 10 positions match TRBD2. The CDR3 loop spans 13 amino acids. Trimming at V came to 9 bases and at J to 6 bases, leaving 5 bases not matched to a gene. Per the germline V gene, CDR1 is LNHDA and CDR2 is SQIVND (reference sequence). CDR3 in amino acids: CASVPSGSNEQFF. The DNA of the CDR3 is TGTGCCAGCGTGCCTAGCGGGAGCAATGAGCAGTTCTTC.

This sequence joins TRBV29-1 and TRBJ2-5; 7 bases are shared with TRBD1. Looked up from germline, CDR1 is SQVTM and CDR2 is ANQGSEA. This CDR3 contains 12 residues. The trim removed 7 bases at V and 1 base at J, leaving 3 bases unmatched. The CDR3 nucleotides read TGCAGCGGGGGACAGCTCCAAGAGACCCAGTACTTC. Its protein is CSGGQLQETQYF.

V is TRBV29-1 and J is TRBJ2-3, with 7 positions matching TRBD2. The CDR3 loop spans 14 amino acids. The germline V gene has CDR1 SQVTM and CDR2 ANQGSEA. V dropped 7 bases and J dropped 2; count of bases not matched to a gene: 9. The CDR3 loop is CSARWGGITDTQYF. The CDR3 nucleotides are TGCAGCGCCCGTTGGGGGGGGATCACAGATACGCAGTATTTT.

The rearrangement joins TRBV29-1 to TRBJ2-1; 7 bases are a match to TRBD2. J gave up 5 bases and V 3 bases, and 10 bases lay outside the gene matches. This CDR3 contains 15 residues. Germline V gene data show CDR1 as SQVTM and CDR2 as ANQGSEA. The CDR3 is CSVEGTSETNNEQFF. For the CDR3, the DNA is TGCAGCGTTGAGGGAACTAGCGAGACGAACAATGAGCAGTTCTTC.

The chain recombines TRBV25-1 with TRBJ1-2, with D uncertain. The ends were cut back, 9 bases at V and 7 bases at J, with 18 bases in the middle. The CDR3 contains 13 residues. Germline V lookup: CDR1 MGHDK, CDR2 SYGVNS. The CDR3, as DNA: TGTGCCAGTGCGGCTGCTCGAGGTTCTGGCTACACCTTC. It encodes CASAAARGSGYTF.